The 23 T cell receptor beta chains below were found in one sample sequenced in a study of shared clonotypes between healthy human individuals. The assay was immunoSEQ multiplex PCR, and TCRdb's table has in-frame clones only and misses some. The sample includes roughly 760,000 clones, over 65% seen only once; the top ten take approximately 1.7%. The sequenced sample was memory CD4+ T cells sorted from blood. Subset denoted: CD45RA-negative fraction. Receptors originate from a woman in her twenties or thirties in good health.

The chain has TRBV5-6 and TRBJ1-4; D not resolved. Germline values: CDR1 SGHDT, CDR2 YYEEEE. Trimming cost V 4 bases and J 8 bases, with 21 bases left between them. The CDR3 contains 16 residues. CDR3 sequence reads: CASSTGRTDPREKLFF. In DNA form, the CDR3 reads TGTGCCAGCAGCACCGGACGGACGGACCCAAGGGAAAAACTGTTTTTT.

The J gene is TRBJ2-2, the V gene TRBV5-6; no clear D. V was shortened by 3 bases and J by 6 bases, with 12 bases between the two germline ends. Germline V gene sequence: CDR1 SGHDT, CDR2 YYEEEE. The CDR3 extends over 14 amino acids. The CDR3 DNA reads as TGTGCCAGCAGCTCGCTAAGGAGTTCCGGGGAGCTGTTTTTT. Translated: CASSSLRSSGELFF. Variable domain in full (rest from reference TRBV5-6 and TRBJ2-2): DAGVTQSPTHLIKTRGQQVTLRCSPKSGHDTVSWYQQALGQGPQFIFQYYEEEERQRGNFPDRFSGHQFPNYSSELNVNALLLGDSALYLCASSSLRSSGELFFGEGSRLTVL.

This clone was seen only a few times. This sequence joins TRBV12-5 and TRBJ2-2, with 7 bases identical to TRBD1. The V gene end was trimmed by 5 bases and the J gene end by 6 bases; junction bases not matched to a gene: 9. Germline loops: CDR1 LGHNT, CDR2 FRNRAP. The CDR3 contains 15 residues. In nucleotides, the CDR3 is TGTGCTAGTGGTCCGGACAGGCCGGCCGCCGGGGAGCTGTTTTTT. The encoded protein is CASGPDRPAAGELFF.

The gene calls are TRBV28 and TRBJ2-2; D gene uncertain. The V gene lost 6 bases and the J gene lost 7 bases, with 12 bases spanning the gap. Germline V gives CDR1 MDHEN, CDR2 SYDVKM. The length of the CDR3 is 13 residues. The CDR3 loop is CASRPDKFGELFF. The CDR3 bases are TGTGCCAGCAGGCCCGACAAGTTCGGGGAGCTGTTTTTT. Combining the CDR3 with reference TRBV28 and TRBJ2-2 gives the whole variable domain DVKVTQSSRYLVKRTGEKVFLECVQDMDHENMFWYRQDPGLGLRLIYFSYDVKMKEKGDIPEGYSVSREKKERFSLILESASTNQTSMYLCASRPDKFGELFFGEGSRLTVL.

The sample holds a few counts of this clone. The rearrangement uses TRBV25-1 and TRBJ2-3, with a weak D call TRBD1 (6 bases). This CDR3 contains 16 residues. Germline CDR1 MGHDK, CDR2 SYGVNS. V lost 3 bases and J 0 bases, leaving 13 bases between the germline ends. The CDR3 sequence: CASSESDRSSTDTQYF. CDR3 coding DNA: TGTGCCAGCAGTGAGTCTGACAGGAGCAGCACAGATACGCAGTATTTT.

The chain combines TRBV2 with TRBJ2-3; D might be TRBD2 (5 bases). CDR1 is SNHLY, CDR2 FYNNEI, per germline. V was pared by 2 bases and J by 4 bases, with 10 bases between. This CDR3 region has 14 residues. Here the CDR3 reads CASSESGSPDTQYF. CDR3 DNA: TGTGCCAGCAGTGAAAGTGGGAGCCCAGATACGCAGTATTTT. The full variable domain, rest sourced from reference TRBV2 and TRBJ2-3, is EPEVTQTPSHQVTQMGQEVILRCVPISNHLYFYWYRQILGQKVEFLVSFYNNEISEKSEIFDDQFSVERPDGSNFTLKIRSTKLEDSAMYFCASSESGSPDTQYFGPGTRLTVL.

The genes are TRBV6-1 and TRBJ2-7; 11 bases fit TRBD1. The CDR3 covers 16 residues. Germline V gene sequence: CDR1 MNHNS, CDR2 SASEGT. The ends lost 2 bases at V and 2 bases at J; junction bases unmatched: 5. The CDR3 here is CASSEIRTGGPYEQYF. The CDR3 DNA sequence: TGTGCCAGCAGTGAAATTCGGACAGGGGGCCCCTACGAGCAGTACTTC.

V is TRBV19 and J is TRBJ2-3; 9 bases align to TRBD1. CDR3 size: 15 residues. Germline V gene data show CDR1 as LNHDA and CDR2 as SQIVND (reference sequence). The junction had 4 bases not matched to a gene; V was cut back by 5 bases and J by 1 base. CDR3 residues: CASSHRGLRTDTQYF. CDR3 nucleotide sequence: TGTGCCAGTAGTCACAGGGGGCTCCGCACAGATACGCAGTATTTT.

As regards this clone: Germline is not matched at one junction end, which may reflect a read error. V usage is TRBV5-8 and J usage is TRBJ2-1; D uncertain. Looked up from germline, CDR1 is SGHTS and CDR2 is YDEGEE. The CDR3 totals 17 residues. CDR3 DNA sequence: TGCGCCAGCAGCCAAGTCGACCTTGGGATCTCCTACAATGAGCAGTTCTTC. The encoded protein is CASSQVDLGISYNEQFF.

The chain combines TRBV12-5 with TRBJ1-1; D call uncertain. The CDR3 is 13 amino acids. Germline CDR1 is LGHNT and CDR2 is FRNRAP. Between the trimmed V and J ends, which lost 7 bases and 5 bases, there was a span of 14 bases. The CDR3 here is CASAQTPSTEAFF. The CDR3 DNA is TGTGCTAGTGCTCAAACCCCGTCGACTGAAGCTTTCTTT.

This chain joins TRBV7-2 and TRBJ1-1; D is unclear. The germline V gene encodes CDR1 SGHTA and CDR2 FQGNSA. V was pared by 5 bases and J by 4 bases, with 11 bases between. CDR3 size: 13 residues. The CDR3 protein is CASSPKGSTEAFF. CDR3 in DNA: TGTGCCAGCAGCCCAAAAGGGAGCACTGAAGCTTTCTTT.

The chain carries TRBV11-2 and TRBJ1-1; D remains unclear. CDR1 and CDR2 (germline): SGHAT, FQNNGV. Trimming cost V 1 base and J 2 bases, with 5 bases left between them. The CDR3 consists of 13 residues. Written as DNA, the CDR3 is TGTGCCAGCAGCTTAGGTTCCAACACTGAAGCTTTCTTT. It translates to CASSLGSNTEAFF.

The chain recombines TRBV18 with TRBJ2-5; 7 bases agree with TRBD1. Germline CDR1 reads KGHSH; CDR2 reads LQKENI. V lost 1 base to trimming and J lost 4 bases; unmatched junction nucleotides: 3. The CDR3 has 14 amino acids. CDR3 in DNA: TGTGCCAGCTCACCACGGGACAGACGAGAGACCCAGTACTTC. Translated: CASSPRDRRETQYF.

Ten or more counts support this clone. V gene TRBV11-2 combines with J gene TRBJ2-1; no firm D call. Trimming removed 4 bases from V and 10 bases from J, with 11 bases in between. Germline V gene lookup returns CDR1 SGHAT and CDR2 FQNNGV. The CDR3 runs to 12 residues. CDR3 loop: CASSWALGEQFF. CDR3 DNA: TGTGCCAGCAGCTGGGCCCTCGGGGAGCAGTTCTTC.

The CDR3 DNA follows: TGCGCCAGCAGATCTGTCGTTGGTGATGGCTACACCTTC. This sequence encodes CASRSVVGDGYTF. The chain carries TRBV5-1 and TRBJ1-2, with D unresolved. The CDR3 length is 13 residues. V was pared by 5 bases and J by 6 bases, with 14 bases between. Germline V CDR1 and CDR2: SGHRS, YFSETQ.

V gene TRBV7-8 combines with J gene TRBJ2-3; D may be TRBD2 (5 bases). The germline V gene has CDR1 SGHVS and CDR2 FQNEAQ. Trimming pared 1 base from V and 1 base from J, leaving 9 bases between. The CDR3 has 15 residues. DNA of the CDR3: TGTGCCAGCAGCTTAGGGACTCTTCGCACAGATACGCAGTATTTT. This sequence encodes CASSLGTLRTDTQYF.

The chain has TRBV19 and TRBJ2-5; perhaps D is TRBD1 or TRBD2 (5 bases each). Germline V gene lookup returns CDR1 LNHDA and CDR2 SQIVND (reference sequence). Trimming removed 5 bases from V and 5 bases from J, with 12 bases in between. CDR3 length equals 13 residues. The CDR3 spells CASSGGPHETQYF. Here the CDR3 DNA reads TGTGCCAGTAGTGGGGGTCCCCATGAGACCCAGTACTTC.

The rearrangement joins TRBV4-1 to TRBJ2-7; D gene uncertain. Germline V CDR1 and CDR2: MGHRA, YSYEKL. Trimming shortened V by 1 base and J by 2 bases, and 12 bases separated the two germline ends. This CDR3 is built from 15 residues. The CDR3 protein is CASSQVGRKTYEQYF. The CDR3 DNA reads as TGCGCCAGCAGCCAAGTAGGCAGGAAGACCTACGAGCAGTACTTC.

This chain links TRBV27 with TRBJ2-1; 8 positions agree with TRBD2. J gave up 7 bases and V 6 bases, and 14 bases lay outside the gene matches. This CDR3 has 16 residues. Germline loops: CDR1 MNHEY, CDR2 SMNVEV (reference sequence). CDR3 protein: CASSHPRSSGTNEQFF. The CDR3 nucleotides read TGTGCCAGCAGCCATCCTCGGAGTAGCGGGACGAATGAGCAGTTCTTC.

The chain couples TRBV6-5 to TRBJ2-1, with D unresolved. V was shortened by 2 bases and J by 5 bases, with 4 bases between the two germline ends. The CDR3 extends over 12 amino acids. Germline V gives CDR1 MNHEY, CDR2 SVGAGI. The CDR3 loop reads CASSYQNNEQFF. The CDR3 DNA is TGTGCCAGCAGTTACCAGAACAATGAGCAGTTCTTC.

Only a few counts were recorded for this clone. This chain connects TRBV2 to TRBJ1-3; D remains unclear. Germline V CDR1 and CDR2: SNHLY, FYNNEI. The V gene lost 7 bases and the J gene lost 1 base, with 20 bases spanning the gap. This CDR3 contains 17 residues. CDR3 coding DNA: TGTGCCAGCAAAGGGAATCGGGGAGGCTTTTCTGGAAACACCATATATTTT. Amino acid sequence: CASKGNRGGFSGNTIYF.

This chain uses TRBV11-2 with TRBJ2-7; TRBD1 matches 7 bases. Germline CDR1 is SGHAT and CDR2 is FQNNGV. This CDR3 region has 15 residues. With 5 bases clipped from V and 4 bases from J, the junction kept 11 bases outside the gene matches. The CDR3 here is CASSARQGVRYEQYF. As DNA, the CDR3 is TGTGCCAGCAGCGCCCGACAGGGTGTGCGGTACGAGCAGTACTTC.

This clone appeared a few times. The chain recombines TRBV29-1 with TRBJ2-3; TRBD1 agrees at 9 bases. Germline V gene sequence: CDR1 SQVTM, CDR2 ANQGSEA. The CDR3 is made up of 15 amino acids. V was pared by 6 bases and J by 4 bases, with 11 bases of the junction left unmatched. CDR3 region: CSVALGTGHSDTQYF. The CDR3 DNA sequence: TGCAGCGTCGCGCTGGGGACAGGGCATTCAGATACGCAGTATTTT.